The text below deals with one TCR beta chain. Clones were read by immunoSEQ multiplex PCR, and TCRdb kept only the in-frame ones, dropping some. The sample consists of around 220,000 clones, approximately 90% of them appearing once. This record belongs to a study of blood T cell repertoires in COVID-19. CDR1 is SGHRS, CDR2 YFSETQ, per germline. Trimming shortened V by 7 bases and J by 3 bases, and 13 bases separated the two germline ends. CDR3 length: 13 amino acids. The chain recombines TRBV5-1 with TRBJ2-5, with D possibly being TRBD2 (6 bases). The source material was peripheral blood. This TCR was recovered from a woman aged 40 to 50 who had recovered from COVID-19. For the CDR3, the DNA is TGCGCCAGCCGCCCCCCGGGGGAAGAGACCCAGTACTTC. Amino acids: CASRPPGEETQYF.